The source of this TCR beta chain is a study of metastatic and nonmetastatic thyroid tumors (dated by TCRdb to the early 2020s). Turning to the overall study: For patients with malignant and with benign thyroid disease, the researchers compared repertoires between peripheral blood samples and tumor or nodule tissue samples.

The receptor library was made with PCR. TCRdb lists the instrument as Illumina HiSeq 4000. High-throughput sequencing was used to profile the TCR beta-chain CDR3 region of every patient. In the source study's methods: CDR3 differences across clinicopathological groups were used to build a classifier for discriminating distant-metastatic papillary thyroid cancer patients. To measure repertoire diversity the researchers used the Shannon index, while the Morisita-Horn index served to gauge how similar the tumor and blood repertoires were. TCRdb ran its own pipeline on the public reads, namely fastp trimming at Q25 and MiXCR clone calling, and kept in-frame beta chains. These V and J calls derive from TCRdb rather than the authors' analysis. This sample lists about 33,000 clones; 15% to 20% were detected once. The top ten clones comprise 9.5% to 15% of the sample. No treatment had been received by any patient before thyroid surgery. Using T-cell receptor beta sequencing, the study looked back at clinical samples from patients collected from about 2011 to 2018.

Spanning cysteine to phenylalanine, the CDR3 consists of 16 amino acids. Only the CDR3 part of the read is kept: 48 bases, read in frame from the first base. Trimming removed 4 bases from V and 1 base from J; the gene matches leave 2 bases unexplained. For CDR1 and CDR2, the germline V gene lists SGHTA and FQGTGA. Results the study describes overall, beyond this receptor: TCR beta diversity was reported as significantly higher in malignant tumors than in benign nodules, in both blood and tumor samples.

Remarks on this clone: Its antigen is unknown. No base quality values were provided; no much bigger clone lies one nucleotide off.

The sequence was collected from a male donor with papillary thyroid cancer or a benign thyroid nodule (not recorded which). Some clones in this sample may be carry-over from other donors' samples. In this chain, TRBV7-3 is recombined with TRBJ2-2, and TRBD2 aligns with 11 junction nucleotides. Sequences were obtained from blood. At the DNA level, the sequence is TGTGCCAGCAGCTCCGGACTAGCGGGGAACACCGGGGAGCTGTTTTTT. Its protein is CASSSGLAGNTGELFF.